These 22 T cell receptor beta chains share one sample of origin, sequenced in a study of T cells in Graves' hyperthyroidism and ophthalmopathy. The investigators amplified TCR beta CDR3 regions from RNA transcripts. First-round RT-PCR with HTBI primers amplified the TCR CDR3 region. In TCRdb, the multiplex PCR reads were re-called with MiXCR into one record per CDR3 protein. The sample contains 490,000 or so distinct CDR3 sequences, about 16% of which appear only once. The specimen sequenced was blood. Receptor source: a woman aged 25 to 39 with Graves' ophthalmopathy.

There are a few counts of this clonotype. V gene TRBV25-1 combines with J gene TRBJ2-3; D gene uncertain. Trimming took off 4 bases at V and 5 bases at J, with 10 bases between the two ends. This CDR3 has 13 residues. Germline-derived CDR1 and CDR2 are MGHDK and SYGVNS. The CDR3 nucleotides are TGTGCCAGCAGTGGGGCCCTTGGAGATACGCAGTATTTT. This gives the protein CASSGALGDTQYF.

The table lists this clonotype with many counts. The chain links TRBV20-1 to TRBJ1-5, with TRBD1 identical over 7 bases. J gave up 4 bases and V 7 bases, and 10 bases lay outside the gene matches. The CDR3 runs to 14 residues. The germline gives CDR1 DFQATT, CDR2 SNEGSKA (reference sequence). The CDR3 bases are TGCAGTGTTACCCAGGGGGGGGTTAATCAGCCCCAGCATTTT. It translates to CSVTQGGVNQPQHF.

This clonotype was counted many times. The gene calls are TRBV3-1 and TRBJ1-1; 8 bases fit TRBD1. Unmatched junction bases numbered 4, after V lost 4 bases and J lost 0 bases. The V gene's germline CDR1 is LGHDT and CDR2 YNNKEL (reference sequence). The CDR3 length is 15 residues. The CDR3 nucleotides are TGTGCCAGCAGCCTGGGGACAGGAATGAACACTGAAGCTTTCTTT. Protein sequence: CASSLGTGMNTEAFF.

This rearrangement joins TRBV12-3 or TRBV12-4 to TRBJ1-6, with D hard to call. The germline V and J ends were trimmed by 3 bases and 6 bases, with 12 bases remaining between them. CDR3 length equals 15 residues. Here the CDR3 DNA reads TGTGCCAGCAGTTTTGGAGGGAACGGTAATTCACCCCTCCACTTT. Translating gives CASSFGGNGNSPLHF.

This clonotype was found a few times. This chain links TRBV27 with TRBJ2-7; D is tentatively TRBD1 or TRBD2 (5 bases each). CDR3 length: 14 amino acids. Germline V gene lookup returns CDR1 MNHEY and CDR2 SMNVEV (reference sequence). V lost 5 bases and J 2 bases, leaving 13 bases between the germline ends. CDR3 in DNA: TGTGCCAGCAGTCATCTCGGGACGGCCTACGAGCAGTACTTC. Translation gives CASSHLGTAYEQYF.

At least ten counts were recorded for this clonotype. The chain carries TRBV28 and TRBJ2-1; TRBD2 might be the D (5 bases). Trimming removed 3 bases at V and 9 bases at J, with 18 bases between. The CDR3 covers 15 residues. Per the germline V gene, CDR1 is MDHEN and CDR2 is SYDVKM. The chain's CDR3 is CASSLVGPKGSEQFF. The DNA for the CDR3 is TGTGCCAGCAGTTTGGTCGGTCCGAAAGGGAGTGAGCAGTTCTTC.

This clonotype came up many times. The J gene is TRBJ2-3, the V gene TRBV20-1; tentative D call: TRBD1 (6 bases). The germline V gene has CDR1 DFQATT and CDR2 SNEGSKA (reference sequence). The CDR3 is 14 residues long. V was clipped by 4 bases and J by 1 base, with 12 bases between them. The CDR3 nucleotides read TGCAGTGCTAAACAGGGTGTCGGCACAGATACGCAGTATTTT. This translates into CSAKQGVGTDTQYF.

This clonotype was seen at least ten times. The gene calls are TRBV3-1 and TRBJ1-1; D remains ambiguous. The CDR3 runs 13 residues. Trimming removed 4 bases from V and 1 base from J, with 7 bases in between. Germline V gene sequence: CDR1 LGHDT, CDR2 YNNKEL (reference sequence). The CDR3 DNA sequence: TGTGCCAGCAGCCGCAAGGCGAACACTGAAGCTTTCTTT. Protein product: CASSRKANTEAFF. Combining the CDR3 with reference TRBV3-1 and TRBJ1-1 gives the whole variable domain DTAVSQTPKYLVTQMGNDKSIKCEQNLGHDTMYWYKQDSKKFLKIMFSYNNKELIINETVPNRFSPKSPDKAHLNLHINSLELGDSAVYFCASSRKANTEAFFGQGTRLTVV.

Many counts were recorded for this clonotype. V and J are TRBV20-1 and TRBJ2-1; 9 nucleotides align to TRBD2. This CDR3 comprises 12 residues. Losses at the gene ends were 4 bases for V and 8 bases for J; bases not matched to a gene: 3. Per the germline V gene, CDR1 is DFQATT and CDR2 is SNEGSKA (reference sequence). The CDR3 region is CSATSGNYEQFF. CDR3 nucleotides: TGCAGTGCTACTAGCGGGAACTATGAGCAGTTCTTC.

V gene TRBV24-1 combines with J gene TRBJ2-5; TRBD2 agrees at 13 bases. Trimming removed 3 bases from V and 5 bases from J; junction bases left unmatched: 5. Germline V gene lookup returns CDR1 KGHDR and CDR2 SFDVKD. CDR3 length: 16 amino acids. The CDR3 DNA reads TGTGCCACCAGTGATACTAGCGGGAGGGCGGGGGAGACCCAGTACTTC. It is translated as CATSDTSGRAGETQYF.

The genes are TRBV15 and TRBJ1-2, with TRBD1 as a possible D gene (5 bases). This CDR3 spans 15 amino acids. V lost 0 bases and J 5 bases, leaving 13 bases between the germline ends. Germline CDR1 and CDR2: LNHNV and YYDKDF (reference sequence). The CDR3 region has the DNA TGTGCCACCAGCAGAGACCCGATAGGGGAGTATGGCTACACCTTC. Translating it yields CATSRDPIGEYGYTF.

This clonotype was seen ten or more times. This chain joins TRBV20-1 and TRBJ2-7, with D tentatively TRBD1 or TRBD2 (6 bases each). This CDR3 is 13 amino acids long. V was cut by 5 bases and J by 4 bases, with 15 bases left in between. Per germline, CDR1 DFQATT and CDR2 SNEGSKA (reference sequence). CDR3 DNA: TGCAGTGCTCGGAGGGGGGTTCGGTACGAGCAGTACTTC. This translates into CSARRGVRYEQYF.

This clonotype was observed a few times. The V and J genes are TRBV5-1 and TRBJ2-2; 7 positions agree with TRBD2. The CDR3 loop spans 15 amino acids. V trimming: 7 bases; J trimming: 6 bases; junction bases outside the gene matches: 12. Per germline, CDR1 SGHRS and CDR2 YFSETQ. This CDR3 is CASQFGQGLSGELFF. CDR3 bases: TGCGCCAGCCAGTTCGGGCAGGGACTATCCGGGGAGCTGTTTTTT.

The chain uses TRBV5-4 and TRBJ2-3; 8 bases fit TRBD1. The V segment lost 3 bases and the J segment 6 bases; nucleotides outside the gene matches: 6. Looked up from germline, CDR1 is SGHNT and CDR2 is YYREEE (reference sequence). This CDR3 comprises 14 residues. The CDR3 DNA sequence: TGTGCCAGCAGCTCGTCAGGGGGCTTGGATACGCAGTATTTT. Protein: CASSSSGGLDTQYF.

This clonotype was counted many times. This chain connects TRBV20-1 to TRBJ2-7, with 7 bases fitting TRBD1. Trimming removed 3 bases from V and 4 bases from J; junction bases left unmatched: 9. CDR3 size: 14 residues. The germline V gene has CDR1 DFQATT and CDR2 SNEGSKA (reference sequence). CDR3 sequence: CSASTRQGSYEQYF. The DNA of the CDR3 is TGCAGTGCTAGTACCCGACAGGGTAGTTACGAGCAGTACTTC.

The chain recombines TRBV5-1 with TRBJ2-3; TRBD2 matches 10 bases. The V gene's germline CDR1 is SGHRS and CDR2 YFSETQ. The CDR3 runs 17 residues. J gave up 4 bases and V 6 bases, and 14 bases lay outside the gene matches. The CDR3: CASTREPSGRAPDTQYF. DNA for the CDR3: TGCGCCAGCACTAGAGAACCGAGCGGGAGGGCCCCAGATACGCAGTATTTT.

This clonotype occurred a few times. The chain couples TRBV7-8 to TRBJ2-5; the D is unclear. Germline V gene data show CDR1 as SGHVS and CDR2 as FQNEAQ. CDR3 size: 15 residues. The ends were cut back, 0 bases at V and 1 base at J, with 9 bases in the middle. DNA of the CDR3: TGTGCCAGCAGCTTAGCATACCCCCCCCAAGAGACCCAGTACTTC. The encoded protein is CASSLAYPPQETQYF.

The chain recombines TRBV12-3 or TRBV12-4 with TRBJ1-4; D is unclear. V lost 2 bases to trimming and J lost 7 bases, with 8 bases between them. The CDR3 is made up of 13 amino acids. The CDR3 sequence is CASSLRKGEKLFF. The DNA for the CDR3 is TGTGCCAGCAGTTTACGGAAGGGTGAAAAACTGTTTTTT.

In this sample, this clonotype turned up a few times. The J gene is TRBJ2-7, the V gene TRBV6-1; tentative D call: TRBD2 (5 bases). Trimming left V 6 bases short and J 2 bases short, with 20 bases between. The length of the CDR3 is 16 residues. The germline CDR1 and CDR2 sequences are MNHNS and SASEGT. The CDR3 sequence: CASRSMDSINAYEQYF. The CDR3 DNA reads as TGTGCCAGCAGGTCAATGGACTCAATCAACGCCTACGAGCAGTACTTC.

In this sample, this clonotype turned up many times. The rearrangement joins TRBV7-2 to TRBJ1-4; the match to TRBD1 covers 7 bases. The CDR3 contains 15 residues. V trimming: 1 base; J trimming: 3 bases; junction bases outside the gene matches: 2. Germline values: CDR1 SGHTA, CDR2 FQGNSA. CDR3 residues: CASSLGGTANEKLFF. In DNA form, the CDR3 reads TGTGCCAGCAGCTTAGGGGGGACAGCTAATGAAAAACTGTTTTTT.

This clonotype has a count of ten or more. The rearrangement links TRBV28 to TRBJ2-7; the D gene is possibly TRBD1 (5 bases). V lost 3 bases and J 0 bases, leaving 9 bases between the germline ends. The CDR3 has 14 residues. Looked up from germline, CDR1 is MDHEN and CDR2 is SYDVKM. CDR3 sequence reads: CASSFRANSYEQYF. In DNA form, the CDR3 reads TGTGCCAGCAGTTTCAGGGCTAACTCCTACGAGCAGTACTTC.

This clonotype was recorded at least ten times. CDR3 nucleotide sequence: TGCAGTGCTAGAGATGGGGGGATTGAGCAGTTCTTC. Translated, it gives CSARDGGIEQFF. The rearrangement uses TRBV20-1 and TRBJ2-1; a possible D gene is TRBD2 (6 bases). There are 12 residues in the CDR3. CDR1 is DFQATT and CDR2 is SNEGSKA in the germline V gene (reference sequence). V was trimmed by 0 bases and J by 9 bases, leaving 9 bases between them.